This T cell receptor beta chain originates from a study of technical replicates of blood from several donors. Assay: immunoSEQ multiplex PCR; the TCRdb copy retains only in-frame clones and omits some. This sample has some 89,000 clones, with about 95% found just once. Germline V CDR1 and CDR2: ENHRY, SYGVKD. The J segment lost 2 bases and the V segment lost 4 bases, leaving 8 bases of the junction unmatched. The length of the CDR3 is 15 residues. J is TRBJ2-7 and V is TRBV10-3; 7 bases fit TRBD2. This clonotype was obtained from a human donor in good health. The sequencing input was T cells isolated from PBMCs. CDR3 amino acids: CAISGTSIIAYEQYF. The CDR3, as DNA: TGTGCCATCAGTGGGACTAGTATTATTGCCTACGAGCAGTACTTC.